Each of the 27 T cell receptor beta chains below was sequenced from the same sample in a study of blood T cell repertoires in COVID-19. Generated by immunoSEQ multiplex PCR, the TCRdb table keeps only in-frame clones and is missing some. Here the sample spans roughly 420,000 clones, around 89% being singletons. The sequenced material came from PBMCs or T cells enriched from blood (not recorded which). These receptors all come from a woman younger than 45 with acute COVID-19.

The gene calls are TRBV25-1 and TRBJ1-1, with unresolved D. This CDR3 spans 14 amino acids. Trimming cost V 3 bases and J 4 bases, with 12 bases left between them. Germline CDR1 and CDR2: MGHDK and SYGVNS. CDR3 loop: CASSDQTVGTEAFF. As DNA, the CDR3 is TGTGCCAGCAGTGATCAAACGGTCGGCACTGAAGCTTTCTTT.

V gene TRBV14 combines with J gene TRBJ2-3, with 7 positions matching TRBD2. The CDR3 totals 14 residues. The ends lost 1 base at V and 3 bases at J; junction bases unmatched: 1. CDR1 and CDR2 from the germline V gene are SGHDN and FVKESK. For the CDR3, the DNA is TGTGCCAGCAGCCAAGGGGGGGGTACAGATACGCAGTATTTT. Translation: CASSQGGGTDTQYF. The full variable domain, with the rest looked up from reference TRBV14 and TRBJ2-3, is EAGVTQFPSHSVIEKGQTVTLRCDPISGHDNLYWYRRVMGKEIKFLLHFVKESKQDESGMPNNRFLAERTGGTYSTLKVQPAELEDSGVYFCASSQGGGTDTQYFGPGTRLTVL.

V is TRBV7-8 and J is TRBJ1-1; D is unclear. The ends were cut back, 1 base at V and 6 bases at J, with 15 bases in the middle. The V gene's germline CDR1 is SGHVS and CDR2 FQNEAQ. This CDR3 spans 15 amino acids. The CDR3 region is CASSLGLVRSPEAFF. The CDR3 nucleotides are TGTGCCAGCAGCTTAGGGCTAGTCCGTAGCCCTGAAGCTTTCTTT. The variable domain in full, with the rest retrieved from reference TRBV7-8 and TRBJ1-1, is GAGVSQSPRYKVAKRGQDVALRCDPISGHVSLFWYQQALGQGPEFLTYFQNEAQLDKSGLPSDRFFAERPEGSVSTLKIQRTQQEDSAVYLCASSLGLVRSPEAFFGQGTRLTVV.

The rearrangement joins TRBV6-5 to TRBJ2-1; 9 bases line up with TRBD2. The germline V gene has CDR1 MNHEY and CDR2 SVGAGI. The length of the CDR3 is 15 residues. The junction had 4 bases not matched to a gene; V was cut back by 5 bases and J by 2 bases. The CDR3 sequence: CASSRLAETYNEQFF. Here the CDR3 DNA reads TGTGCCAGCAGTCGACTAGCGGAGACCTACAATGAGCAGTTCTTC.

J is TRBJ2-2 and V is TRBV5-1; D remains ambiguous. CDR3 length equals 15 residues. CDR1 is SGHRS and CDR2 is YFSETQ in the germline V gene. The ends were cut back, 1 base at V and 0 bases at J, with 7 bases in the middle. The CDR3 here is CASSLSRSNTGELFF. As DNA, the CDR3 is TGCGCCAGCAGCTTGTCCAGATCGAACACCGGGGAGCTGTTTTTT.

This clone was seen just once. The CDR3 coding sequence is TGTGCCAGCAGCTTATTGGGACAGAGTATGAACACCGGGGAGCTGTTTTTT. Encoded protein: CASSLLGQSMNTGELFF. The chain employs TRBV7-2 and TRBJ2-2, with 7 bases fitting TRBD1. Trimming at V came to 2 bases and at J to 1 base, leaving 7 bases not matched to a gene. The germline V gene encodes CDR1 SGHTA and CDR2 FQGNSA. The CDR3 runs to 17 residues.

The V gene is TRBV2, the J gene TRBJ2-5; the match to TRBD1 covers 9 bases. Germline CDR1 and CDR2: SNHLY and FYNNEI. The CDR3 consists of 15 residues. With 2 bases clipped from V and 6 bases from J, the junction kept 7 bases outside the gene matches. CDR3 DNA: TGTGCCAGCAGTGAAAGCACAGGGGGCAGTAAGACCCAGTACTTC. It encodes CASSESTGGSKTQYF.

The count of this clone is one. The V call is TRBV25-1, the J call TRBJ1-4; D not certain. The CDR3 length is 13 residues. CDR1 is MGHDK, CDR2 SYGVNS, per germline. V gave up 3 bases and J gave up 12 bases, with 14 bases separating them. The CDR3 DNA is TGTGCCAGCAGTGATTGGCAGAAATCCGAACTGTTTTTT. Translated: CASSDWQKSELFF.

CDR3 amino acids: CASSKPGTGDYEQYF. DNA for the CDR3: TGTGCCAGTAGTAAGCCCGGGACAGGGGACTACGAGCAGTACTTC. The rearrangement joins TRBV19 to TRBJ2-7, with TRBD1 matching 10 bases. V lost 4 bases, J lost 3 bases, and 6 bases stayed unmatched. The CDR3 contains 15 residues. Per the germline V gene, CDR1 is LNHDA and CDR2 is SQIVND (reference sequence). The full variable domain, rest sourced from reference TRBV19 and TRBJ2-7, is DGGITQSPKYLFRKEGQNVTLSCEQNLNHDAMYWYRQDPGQGLRLIYYSQIVNDFQKGDIAEGYSVSREKKESFPLTVTSAQKNPTAFYLCASSKPGTGDYEQYFGPGTRLTVT.

The genes are TRBV29-1 and TRBJ1-2; TRBD1 aligns across 7 bases. V lost 1 base and J lost 0; bases outside the gene matches: 5. The CDR3 consists of 15 residues. Germline loops: CDR1 SQVTM, CDR2 ANQGSEA. The CDR3 protein is CSVEADRDANYGYTF. The CDR3 nucleotides read TGCAGCGTTGAAGCAGACAGGGATGCTAACTATGGCTACACCTTC.

This chain uses TRBV14 with TRBJ1-2, with D possibly TRBD1 on 6 matching bases. Germline-derived CDR1 and CDR2 are SGHDN and FVKESK. The CDR3 is 14 amino acids. V shed 3 bases and J shed 5 bases, with 13 bases lying between them. In DNA form, the CDR3 reads TGTGCCAGCAGCCACTACAGGGACCCTTATGGCTACACCTTC. Residues: CASSHYRDPYGYTF.

The rearrangement joins TRBV28 to TRBJ1-5, with no clear D. This CDR3 is 12 amino acids long. The ends were cut back, 6 bases at V and 6 bases at J, with 9 bases in the middle. Germline CDR1 MDHEN, CDR2 SYDVKM. The CDR3 bases are TGTGCCAGCAGCCCGTTGAGTCAGCCCCAGCATTTT. Amino acids: CASSPLSQPQHF.

V usage is TRBV18 and J usage is TRBJ2-1, with D perhaps matching TRBD1 (5 bases). The CDR3 extends over 15 amino acids. Germline CDR1 reads KGHSH; CDR2 reads LQKENI. Between the trimmed V and J ends, which lost 3 bases and 5 bases, there was a span of 14 bases. The CDR3, as DNA: TGTGCCAGCTCACCCGACAGAGTTCGTGACAATGAGCAGTTCTTC. Amino acids: CASSPDRVRDNEQFF.

This chain uses TRBV28 with TRBJ2-7; 8 bases match TRBD2. V lost 4 bases to trimming and J lost 0 bases; unmatched junction nucleotides: 5. The CDR3 loop spans 15 amino acids. Germline V gene sequence: CDR1 MDHEN, CDR2 SYDVKM. CDR3 bases: TGTGCCAGCAGTTCCCCGGCGGGGGGCTCCTACGAGCAGTACTTC. Its protein product is CASSSPAGGSYEQYF.

The genes are TRBV6-5 and TRBJ2-1, with 13 bases lining up with TRBD2. Germline V gene sequence: CDR1 MNHEY, CDR2 SVGAGI. J lost 10 bases, V lost 5 bases, and 8 bases had no gene match. The CDR3 covers 15 residues. CDR3 region: CASSTSGGGPQEQFF. CDR3 coding DNA: TGTGCCAGCAGTACTAGCGGGGGGGGTCCTCAAGAGCAGTTCTTC.

The rearrangement joins TRBV24-1 to TRBJ1-2, with D maybe TRBD1 (6 bases). Germline CDR1 KGHDR, CDR2 SFDVKD. The CDR3 has 14 amino acids. V lost 4 bases and J lost 3, with 11 bases in between. The CDR3 DNA reads as TGTGCCACCAGTGACCGTAGGACAGACTATGGCTACACCTTC. Translation: CATSDRRTDYGYTF.

The CDR3 loop is CASRTGDYGYTF. For the CDR3, the DNA is TGTGCCAGCAGAACAGGGGACTATGGCTACACCTTC. The chain joins TRBV21-1 to TRBJ1-2; TRBD1, as called in the table, went unchecked against the DNA. TRBV21-1 is classified as a pseudogene. This CDR3 region has 12 residues.

This clone was seen a single time. V and J are TRBV7-3 and TRBJ2-2; no firm D call. V lost 5 bases and J 5 bases, leaving 3 bases between the germline ends. The CDR3 has 11 residues. Germline-derived CDR1 and CDR2 are SGHTA and FQGTGA. The CDR3 bases are TGTGCCAGCAGCCAAACCGGGGAGCTGTTTTTT. Encoded protein: CASSQTGELFF.

The V gene is TRBV6-5, the J gene TRBJ2-7, with D perhaps matching TRBD1 (5 bases). V dropped 2 bases and J dropped 2 bases, with 13 bases sitting between them. The CDR3 has 15 residues. Germline CDR1 MNHEY, CDR2 SVGAGI. This chain's CDR3 is CASSYARDRAYEQYF. Written as DNA, the CDR3 is TGTGCCAGCAGTTACGCGAGAGACAGAGCCTACGAGCAGTACTTC.

The chain combines TRBV7-9 with TRBJ1-5; unclear D gene. Germline CDR1 and CDR2: SEHNR and FQNEAQ (reference sequence). The V end was cut by 8 bases, the J end by 4 bases, with 15 bases between. The CDR3 runs 14 residues. The CDR3 reads CASGGEWSNQPQHF. CDR3 DNA: TGTGCCAGCGGCGGGGAGTGGAGTAATCAGCCCCAGCATTTT.

The rearrangement links TRBV6-5 to TRBJ2-2; 7 bases agree with TRBD1. Germline V gene sequence: CDR1 MNHEY, CDR2 SVGAGI. This CDR3 comprises 15 residues. Trimming at V came to 6 bases and at J to 5 bases, leaving 9 bases not matched to a gene. CDR3: CASRPPRGLTGELFF. The CDR3 coding sequence is TGTGCCAGCAGACCCCCGAGGGGGCTTACCGGGGAGCTGTTTTTT.

The V and J genes are TRBV6-4 and TRBJ1-6; D remains unclear. CDR1 and CDR2 from the germline V gene are MRHNA and SNTAGT. V lost 6 bases to trimming and J lost 4 bases, with 7 bases between them. This CDR3 region has 13 residues. CDR3 nucleotides: TGTGCCAGCAGCTCCTTTTATAATTCACCCCTCCACTTT. Its protein is CASSSFYNSPLHF.

The rearrangement joins TRBV19 to TRBJ2-1; TRBD2 matches at 8 bases. Germline CDR1 reads LNHDA; CDR2 reads SQIVND (reference sequence). The CDR3 sequence is 15 residues long. Trimming at V came to 4 bases and at J to 9 bases, leaving 11 bases not matched to a gene. DNA of the CDR3: TGTGCCAGTAGTAGTATTATGCCCCGGGGGGGTGAGCAGTTCTTC. Residues: CASSSIMPRGGEQFF.

The CDR3 DNA sequence: TGTGCCAGCAGCTTATTTTACGGCGGGACGGGAAATGAGCAGTTCTTC. Protein product: CASSLFYGGTGNEQFF. The J gene is TRBJ2-1, the V gene TRBV7-9; D is perhaps TRBD2 (6 bases). V gave up 2 bases and J gave up 7 bases, with 18 bases separating them. There are 16 residues in the CDR3. Germline V gives CDR1 SEHNR, CDR2 FQNEAQ (reference sequence).

The rearrangement links TRBV24-1 to TRBJ2-2; a weak D match, TRBD1 (6 bases). CDR3 length: 12 amino acids. The germline CDR1 and CDR2 sequences are KGHDR and SFDVKD. The V end lost 7 bases, the J end lost 6 bases, and 8 bases lay between the germline ends. The CDR3 region has the DNA TGTGCCACCAGACAGGGTTCCGGGGAGCTGTTTTTT. Protein product: CATRQGSGELFF.

The genes are TRBV5-5 and TRBJ2-2, with D maybe TRBD1 (5 bases). The germline gives CDR1 SGHKS, CDR2 YYEKEE (reference sequence). V lost 4 bases and J 6 bases, leaving 22 bases between the germline ends. The CDR3 loop spans 17 amino acids. The DNA of the CDR3 is TGTGCCAGCAGCCCCCCAAAGGGCCAGTGGGGCCCCGGGGAGCTGTTTTTT. Translation: CASSPPKGQWGPGELFF.

The rearrangement joins TRBV2 to TRBJ1-2; weak D call: TRBD1 (6 bases). V shed 0 bases and J shed 4 bases, with 12 bases lying between them. This CDR3 region has 15 residues. Germline V gene sequence: CDR1 SNHLY, CDR2 FYNNEI. Here the CDR3 DNA reads TGTGCCAGCAGTGAAGCGCTTCCAGGGGCCTATGGCTACACCTTC. Its protein product is CASSEALPGAYGYTF.